The 5 T cell receptor beta chains below all came from one sample that was sequenced in a study of T cell clonotyping in hematopoietic cell transplantation. Sequencing used immunoSEQ multiplex PCR; TCRdb keeps in-frame clones, though not all of them. The data contain 8,000 or so clones, more than 90% of them seen just once; the ten biggest clones take up roughly 4.2%. Sequences were derived from PBMCs, sampled 180 days after allogeneic stem cell transplant. The receptors shown here come from a female patient in her 50s who had an allogeneic stem cell transplant from an unrelated donor, so the T cells may come from the graft donor. Some clones in this sample may be carry-over from other donors' samples.

The rearrangement uses TRBV4-1 and TRBJ2-3; 7 positions agree with TRBD2. CDR1 and CDR2 from the germline V gene are MGHRA and YSYEKL. V shed 3 bases and J 2 bases; nucleotides not matched to a gene: 14. This CDR3 region has 18 residues. CDR3 DNA sequence: TGCGCCAGCAGCCATGAAGCGGCGGGACGGGGGGTCACAGATACGCAGTATTTT. The encoded protein is CASSHEAAGRGVTDTQYF.

The V call is TRBV5-1, the J call TRBJ1-1; D not certain. The CDR3 consists of 16 residues. Trimming stripped 1 base from V and 0 bases from J, with 13 bases between. CDR1 is SGHRS, CDR2 YFSETQ, per germline. The CDR3: CASSLLAANMNTEAFF. The CDR3, as DNA: TGCGCCAGCAGCTTGCTAGCTGCTAATATGAACACTGAAGCTTTCTTT.

V gene TRBV7-9 combines with J gene TRBJ2-7; D is uncertain. The germline CDR1 and CDR2 sequences are SEHNR and FQNEAQ (reference sequence). This CDR3 comprises 13 residues. V lost 5 bases and J lost 3, with 11 bases in between. The CDR3 here is CASSRVVYYEQYF. CDR3 in DNA: TGTGCCAGCAGCAGAGTTGTCTACTACGAGCAGTACTTC.

The rearrangement uses TRBV6-5 and TRBJ1-1, with D unclear. This CDR3 spans 13 amino acids. Looked up from germline, CDR1 is MNHEY and CDR2 is SVGAGI. Deletions cut 4 bases from V and 8 bases from J, with 14 bases between. The DNA of the CDR3 is TGTGCCAGCAGTTCACCAGTGGGCCGGGAAGCTTTCTTT. This gives the protein CASSSPVGREAFF.

J is TRBJ2-1 and V is TRBV10-1; D not resolved. Germline V gene sequence: CDR1 WNHNN, CDR2 SYGVQD (reference sequence). This CDR3 is built from 13 residues. The ends were cut back, 4 bases at V and 0 bases at J, with 4 bases in the middle. In DNA, the CDR3 is TGCGCCAGCAGTGGTGGCTCCTACAATGAGCAGTTCTTC. Protein sequence: CASSGGSYNEQFF.